A selection of T cell receptor beta chains follows, all from one sample in a study of T-cell reconstitution after alpha-beta-depleted transplantation in children. In TCRdb, the PCR reads were re-called with MiXCR into one record per CDR3 protein. The sample shows some 550,000 distinct CDR3 sequences, about 17% of them seen only once. The input for sequencing was PBMCs from the stem cell graft donor, taken from the stem cell graft. Receptors were obtained from a human donor who donated a stem cell graft to a child with acute lymphoblastic leukemia. Both conserved end residues are part of each CDR3. Each record gives: D gene, J gene, clone size, V gene, CDR3 protein, CDR3 DNA. D genes are given only for firm matches. A clone size is listed for some rows: how often the clone was seen (once, few, many), or a class if it is expanded.

D: TRBD2; J: TRBJ2-1; size: -; V: TRBV5-6; CDR3: CASSFGSGMGNEQFF; DNA: TGTGCCAGCAGCTTCGGTAGCGGGATGGGGAATGAGCAGTTCTTC
D: -; J: TRBJ2-5; size: -; V: TRBV21-1; CDR3: CASSPNRDREETQYF; DNA: TGTGCCAGCAGTCCTAACCGGGACAGGGAAGAGACCCAGTACTTC
D: -; J: TRBJ2-1; size: -; V: TRBV7-9; CDR3: CASSLTAGEHFF; DNA: TGTGCCAGCAGCTTAACTGCGGGTGAGCATTTCTTC
D: -; J: TRBJ1-2; size: -; V: TRBV29-1; CDR3: CSVDSFYTF; DNA: TGCAGCGTTGACAGCTTCTACACCTTC
D: -; J: TRBJ2-4; size: few; V: TRBV3-1; CDR3: CASSRRGPLKNIQYF; DNA: TGTGCCAGCAGCCGGAGGGGGCCCCTTAAAAACATTCAGTACTTC
D: -; J: TRBJ2-6; size: -; V: TRBV6-5; CDR3: CASSYVAGANVLTF; DNA: TGTGCCAGCAGTTACGTTGCTGGGGCCAACGTCCTGACTTTC
D: TRBD1; J: TRBJ1-5; size: few; V: TRBV2; CDR3: CASSEGFHRGRGQPQHF; DNA: TGTGCCAGCAGTGAAGGGTTTCACAGGGGGCGAGGACAGCCCCAGCATTTT
D: TRBD2; J: TRBJ2-1; size: few; V: TRBV12-3/TRBV12-4; CDR3: CASSSPGLSNNEQFF; DNA: TGTGCCAGCAGCTCCCCGGGACTATCTAACAATGAGCAGTTCTTC
D: TRBD1; J: TRBJ1-4; size: few; V: TRBV7-8; CDR3: CASSSHRGLKRDEKLFF; DNA: TGTGCCAGCAGCTCTCACAGGGGCCTCAAAAGGGATGAAAAACTGTTTTTT
D: TRBD1; J: TRBJ1-2; size: -; V: TRBV7-8; CDR3: CASSSGQGRDYGYTF; DNA: TGTGCCAGCAGCTCTGGACAGGGCCGGGACTATGGCTACACCTTC
D: -; J: TRBJ2-1; size: -; V: TRBV27; CDR3: CASSLELSYNEQFF; DNA: TGTGCCAGCAGTTTAGAGCTATCCTACAATGAGCAGTTCTTC
D: -; J: TRBJ1-5; size: few; V: TRBV20-1; CDR3: CSARDAAYSNQPQHF; DNA: TGCAGTGCTAGAGATGCAGCCTATAGCAATCAGCCCCAGCATTTT
D: -; J: TRBJ2-4; size: -; V: TRBV12-3/TRBV12-4; CDR3: CASSAQQGPIAKNIQYF; DNA: TGTGCCAGCAGTGCACAACAGGGCCCTATAGCCAAAAACATTCAGTACTTC
D: -; J: TRBJ1-1; size: few; V: TRBV5-1; CDR3: CASSVNTGARDTEAFF; DNA: TGCGCCAGCAGTGTCAACACGGGAGCCCGGGACACTGAAGCTTTCTTT
D: -; J: TRBJ2-1; size: few; V: TRBV5-6; CDR3: CASSSEGAYNEQFF; DNA: TGTGCCAGCAGCTCGGAAGGAGCCTACAATGAGCAGTTCTTC
D: -; J: TRBJ1-2; size: -; V: TRBV12-3/TRBV12-4; CDR3: CASSLLLEGGLYGYTF; DNA: TGTGCCAGCAGTTTACTCCTAGAAGGGGGACTCTATGGCTACACCTTC
D: -; J: TRBJ1-3; size: -; V: TRBV7-9; CDR3: CASSVKSSGNAIYF; DNA: TGTGCCAGCAGCGTTAAGAGCTCTGGAAACGCCATATATTTT
D: TRBD2; J: TRBJ2-7; size: few; V: TRBV3-1; CDR3: CASSQDGREYFEQYF; DNA: TGTGCCAGCAGCCAAGATGGGCGGGAGTATTTCGAGCAGTACTTC
D: -; J: TRBJ2-1; size: few; V: TRBV7-2; CDR3: CASSWLLTYNEQFF; DNA: TGTGCCAGCAGCTGGCTGCTCACCTACAATGAGCAGTTCTTC
D: TRBD1; J: TRBJ1-1; size: -; V: TRBV5-1; CDR3: CASGPTQGMRTEAFF; DNA: TGCGCCAGCGGCCCTACACAGGGGATGCGCACTGAAGCTTTCTTT
D: -; J: TRBJ2-3; size: few; V: TRBV3-1; CDR3: CASSQAQGENTQYF; DNA: TGTGCCAGCAGCCAAGCCCAGGGTGAGAATACGCAGTATTTT
D: -; J: TRBJ1-2; size: -; V: TRBV5-1; CDR3: CASSPQAGPNYGYTF; DNA: TGCGCCAGCAGCCCCCAGGCGGGCCCCAACTATGGCTACACCTTC
D: -; J: TRBJ1-2; size: -; V: TRBV3-1; CDR3: CASSQDRASGGGYTF; DNA: TGTGCCAGCAGCCAAGATAGGGCCTCTGGGGGTGGCTACACCTTC
D: TRBD2; J: TRBJ2-1; size: few; V: TRBV7-7; CDR3: CASSKLAGVKYEQFF; DNA: TGTGCCAGCAGTAAACTAGCGGGAGTTAAGTATGAGCAGTTCTTC
D: TRBD1; J: TRBJ1-5; size: -; V: TRBV7-9; CDR3: CASSHGQDWSQPQHF; DNA: TGTGCCAGCAGCCATGGACAGGATTGGTCTCAGCCCCAGCATTTT
D: -; J: TRBJ2-5; size: -; V: TRBV5-1; CDR3: CASRPAEETQYF; DNA: TGCGCCAGCAGACCCGCGGAAGAGACCCAGTACTTC
D: -; J: TRBJ1-4; size: few; V: TRBV3-1; CDR3: CASSQDWNEKLFF; DNA: TGTGCCAGCAGCCAAGACTGGAATGAAAAACTGTTTTTT
D: -; J: TRBJ1-2; size: many; V: TRBV18; CDR3: CASSPLRENYGYTF; DNA: TGTGCCAGCTCACCACTGAGGGAGAACTATGGCTACACCTTC
D: TRBD1; J: TRBJ1-1; size: many; V: TRBV5-1; CDR3: CASSPGQGNTEAFF; DNA: TGCGCCAGCAGCCCGGGACAGGGGAACACTGAAGCTTTCTTT
D: -; J: TRBJ2-5; size: few; V: TRBV7-8; CDR3: CASSWYGQQETQYF; DNA: TGTGCCAGCAGCTGGTACGGACAGCAAGAGACCCAGTACTTC
D: TRBD1; J: TRBJ2-7; size: -; V: TRBV27; CDR3: CASRRQGRNYEQYF; DNA: TGTGCCTCCAGAAGACAGGGGCGTAACTACGAGCAGTACTTC
D: TRBD1; J: TRBJ1-1; size: -; V: TRBV7-9; CDR3: CASSSRDRVTEAFF; DNA: TGTGCCAGCAGCTCCCGGGACAGGGTTACTGAAGCTTTCTTT
D: TRBD2; J: TRBJ2-3; size: few; V: TRBV20-1; CDR3: CSARRLAGYGDTQYF; DNA: TGCAGTGCTAGGCGACTAGCGGGTTATGGAGATACGCAGTATTTT
D: -; J: TRBJ1-1; size: few; V: TRBV12-3/TRBV12-4; CDR3: CASSSGDLIEAFF; DNA: TGTGCCAGCAGTTCAGGAGACCTTATTGAAGCTTTCTTT
D: TRBD1; J: TRBJ1-5; size: -; V: TRBV20-1; CDR3: CCARGGTGPGRQPQHF; DNA: TGCTGTGCTAGAGGGGGGACAGGGCCGGGCAGGCAGCCCCAGCATTTT
D: -; J: TRBJ2-5; size: -; V: TRBV20-1; CDR3: CSAKVWQQETQYF; DNA: TGCAGTGCTAAGGTCTGGCAGCAAGAGACCCAGTACTTC
D: TRBD1; J: TRBJ2-1; size: -; V: TRBV25-1; CDR3: CASSGWDRGQFNEQFF; DNA: TGTGCCAGCAGTGGGTGGGACAGGGGGCAATTCAATGAGCAGTTCTTC
D: -; J: TRBJ2-7; size: few; V: TRBV11-2; CDR3: CASSFARGSYEQYF; DNA: TGTGCCAGCAGCTTCGCCAGGGGCTCCTACGAGCAGTACTTC
D: -; J: TRBJ2-3; size: few; V: TRBV7-2; CDR3: CASSRLPPSERYTQYF; DNA: TGTGCCAGCAGCCGTCTCCCCCCTAGCGAAAGATATACGCAGTATTTT
D: TRBD1; J: TRBJ2-7; size: few; V: TRBV20-1; CDR3: CSASTSGTGRGEQYF; DNA: TGCAGTGCTAGTACTTCCGGGACAGGGCGAGGCGAGCAGTACTTC
D: -; J: TRBJ1-1; size: -; V: TRBV7-9; CDR3: CASSHWGRGEAFF; DNA: TGTGCCAGCAGCCACTGGGGCAGGGGTGAAGCTTTCTTT
D: -; J: TRBJ2-7; size: -; V: TRBV12-3/TRBV12-4; CDR3: CASSFGGGGEQYF; DNA: TGTGCCAGCAGTTTCGGGGGAGGGGGGGAGCAGTACTTC
D: -; J: TRBJ2-2; size: -; V: TRBV5-1; CDR3: CASSLRSGTNTGELFF; DNA: TGCGCCAGCAGCTTACGATCCGGGACCAACACCGGGGAGCTGTTTTTT
D: TRBD2; J: TRBJ2-5; size: few; V: TRBV5-6; CDR3: CASSSSSGGETQYF; DNA: TGTGCCAGCAGCTCCTCCTCCGGGGGGGAGACCCAGTACTTC